Detailed here is one TCR beta chain. There is no known antigen for this receptor. Base qualities are not at hand, and no much larger clone is one base apart. Collaborating institutions collected whole blood in K2EDTA tubes following their own protocols. For TCRbeta analysis, collaborators shipped samples as frozen whole blood, isolated PBMCs, or DNA extracted from either of those sample types. These data are taken from a study of blood T cell repertoires in COVID-19 (dated by TCRdb to about 2020). For context, the study as a whole: The collaborator samples originated in the United States, Italy and Spain and spanned the acute and convalescent phases of COVID-19. The repertoires were made available in a free public database intended to serve as a resource for research on the immune response to SARS-CoV-2. The prospective study material was composed of cDNA or gDNA derived from T cells, B-cell-depleted T cells, or PBMCs. Samples came from the ongoing ImmuneRACE study (first 160 participants) plus 1,254 subjects from 6 global collaborators. HLA class I and class II types, where available, came from metadata supplied by the sample provider rather than from assay-based typing. Sample metadata almost always included a de-identified subject ID, COVID-19 status, age in years and sex. Deeply sampled blood TCRbeta repertoires from subjects exposed to, actively infected with, or recovered from COVID-19 were included in the dataset.

Study-level results and caveats: How much clinical and demographic metadata was included differed by source and by participant, and the metadata was provided uncurated.

CDR1 and CDR2 (LGHDT, YNNKEL) derive from the germline V gene (reference sequence). Counted from cysteine to phenylalanine, this CDR3 has 17 amino acids. Of the read, only the CDR3 DNA is kept; its 51 bases are in frame from base 1. Trimming removed 0 bases from V and 3 bases from J, leaving 15 bases between the germline ends. TCRbeta CDR3 regions were amplified from genomic DNA using the immunoSEQ Assay, a bias-controlled multiplex PCR. For the original study's pipeline: Nucleated cell counts per sample were estimated from amplification of reference gene primers within the assay. To quantify the absolute abundance of each unique TCRbeta CDR3 rearrangement, sequence reads were collapsed and filtered. For each sample, productive Simpson clonality was calculated by taking the square root of Simpson's diversity index across productive rearrangements. Held by TCRdb, this immuneACCESS table contains in-frame sequences only and omits some clones. Under half of the omission traces to an unresolved V gene where checked; the cause of the rest is unknown. The V and J calls and the clone size are those of that table, but D and trimming were determined from the DNA. A total of about 200,000 clones appear in this sample, 90% of them only once. The ten largest clones take up 0.55% to 0.8% of the sample.

Sequencing used peripheral blood. Rearrangement joined TRBV3-1 (or the pseudogene TRBV3-2) to TRBJ1-5, with TRBD1 perhaps the D gene, on 6 matching bases. This receptor was taken from a man aged 45 to 65 with acute or convalescent COVID-19. The bases are TGTGCCAGCAGCCAAGATCCCGGGGGGGGCTCCAATCAGCCCCAGCATTTT. Its protein reads: CASSQDPGGGSNQPQHF.